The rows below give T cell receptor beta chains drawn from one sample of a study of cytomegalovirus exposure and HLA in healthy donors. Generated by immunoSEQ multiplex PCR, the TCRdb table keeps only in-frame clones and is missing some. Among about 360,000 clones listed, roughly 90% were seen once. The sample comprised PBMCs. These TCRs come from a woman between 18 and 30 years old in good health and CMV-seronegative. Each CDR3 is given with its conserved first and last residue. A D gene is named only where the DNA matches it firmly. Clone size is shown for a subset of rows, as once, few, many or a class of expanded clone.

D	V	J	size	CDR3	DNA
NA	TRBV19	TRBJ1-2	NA	CASSTDAGRGDYGYTF	TGTGCCAGTAGTACCGACGCGGGAAGGGGAGACTATGGCTACACCTTC
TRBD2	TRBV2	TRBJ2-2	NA	CASSASGGPSYTGELFF	TGTGCCAGCAGTGCTAGCGGGGGCCCCTCTTACACCGGGGAGCTGTTTTTT
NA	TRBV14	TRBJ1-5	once	CASSQDWGLSNQPQHF	TGTGCCAGCAGCCAAGATTGGGGGCTTAGCAATCAGCCCCAGCATTTT
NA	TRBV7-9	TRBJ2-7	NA	CASSPIFYEQYF	TGTGCCAGCAGCCCCATTTTCTACGAGCAGTACTTC
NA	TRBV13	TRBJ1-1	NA	CASSYTGGGADTEAFF	TGTGCCAGCAGCTACACAGGTGGGGGGGCGGACACTGAAGCTTTCTTT
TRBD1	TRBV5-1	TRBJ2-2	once	CASSPPGQGPSGELFF	TGCGCCAGCAGCCCTCCGGGACAGGGTCCCTCCGGGGAGCTGTTTTTT
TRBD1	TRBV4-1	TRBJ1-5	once	CASSHVGQGRNQPQHF	TGCGCCAGCAGCCACGTAGGACAGGGGAGGAATCAGCCCCAGCATTTT
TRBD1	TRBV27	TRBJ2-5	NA	CATGTGNLETQYF	TGTGCCACAGGGACAGGGAACTTAGAGACCCAGTACTTC
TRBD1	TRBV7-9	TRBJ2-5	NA	CASSLPETGEETQYF	TGTGCCAGCAGCTTACCCGAGACAGGGGAAGAGACCCAGTACTTC
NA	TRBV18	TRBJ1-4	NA	CASSPVTVREKLFF	TGTGCCAGCTCACCTGTCACAGTCAGAGAAAAACTGTTTTTT
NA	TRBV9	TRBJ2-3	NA	CASSVGGSSTDTQYF	TGTGCCAGCAGCGTAGGGGGCTCCAGCACAGATACGCAGTATTTT
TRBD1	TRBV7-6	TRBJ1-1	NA	CASSLRQGTMNTEAFF	TGTGCCAGCAGCTTGAGACAGGGCACGATGAACACTGAAGCTTTCTTT
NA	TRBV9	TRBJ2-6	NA	CASSVGGHGANVLTF	TGTGCCAGCAGCGTAGGTGGACATGGGGCCAACGTCCTGACTTTC
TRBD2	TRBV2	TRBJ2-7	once	CASSVASGSSYEQYF	TGTGCCAGCAGTGTCGCCAGCGGGAGCTCCTACGAGCAGTACTTC